The 25 T cell receptor beta chains listed next were all sequenced from one sample in a study. Cells sorted as Tregs were CD4+, CD25+ and CD127-/low. A single record per CDR3 protein comes from TCRdb applying MiXCR to the 5' RACE reads. This table holds over 40,000 distinct CDR3 sequences, less than 25% found once. The sample consisted of Tregs sorted from blood. The receptors stem from a female donor with breast cancer.

This sequence joins TRBV6-5 and TRBJ2-1; 14 nucleotides agree with TRBD2. The V and J ends lost 3 bases and 9 bases, in that order; junction bases with no gene match: 13. The CDR3 has 18 amino acids. CDR1 is MNHEY and CDR2 is SVGAGI in the germline V gene. CDR3 region: CASSYSAFGTSGSGEQFF. The CDR3 DNA sequence: TGTGCCAGCAGTTATTCGGCCTTCGGGACTAGCGGGAGCGGTGAGCAGTTCTTC.

This chain connects TRBV12-3 or TRBV12-4 to TRBJ2-2; the match to TRBD1 covers 9 bases. The CDR3 spans 14 residues. J lost 7 bases, V lost 6 bases, and 6 bases had no gene match. DNA of the CDR3: TGTGCCAGCAGCCGGGACAGGGCCTACGGGGAGCTGTTTTTT. Translated, it gives CASSRDRAYGELFF.

A note on this clonotype: The junction shows a germline mismatch at one end, possibly a read error. The chain uses TRBV4-2 and TRBJ2-7, with D possibly TRBD2 on 6 matching bases. This CDR3 has 16 residues. CDR1 and CDR2 from the germline V gene are LGHNA and YNFKEQ. The CDR3 coding sequence is TGCGCCAGCAGCCCGAATTGGCCGGGAGTGGTCAACGAGCAGTACTTC. Translation: CASSPNWPGVVNEQYF.

This clonotype has just a few counts. The chain uses TRBV5-1 and TRBJ2-3; a possible D gene is TRBD2 (6 bases). This CDR3 region has 15 residues. The germline V gene has CDR1 SGHRS and CDR2 YFSETQ. Between the trimmed V and J ends, which lost 4 bases and 2 bases, there was a span of 14 bases. The CDR3 protein is CASSPEWGDTDTQYF. The CDR3 DNA reads as TGCGCCAGCAGCCCGGAATGGGGGGACACAGATACGCAGTATTTT.

Remarks on this clonotype: One base away lies a much larger clone, so this may be a sequencing read error. The chain has TRBV30 and TRBJ2-3; D not resolved. Germline CDR1 GTSNPN, CDR2 SVGIG (reference sequence). The CDR3 has 14 residues. The CDR3 coding sequence is TGTACCTGGAGTGTAATGGCCCAGACAGATACGCAGTATTTT. This encodes CTWSVMAQTDTQYF. Combining the CDR3 with reference TRBV30 and TRBJ2-3 gives the whole variable domain SQTIHQWPATLVQPVGSPLSLECTVEGTSNPNLYWYRQAAGRGLQLLFYSVGIGQISSEVPQNLSASRPQDRQFILSSKKLLLSDSGFYLCTWSVMAQTDTQYFGPGTRLTVL.

This clonotype was detected many times. The chain combines TRBV15 with TRBJ1-2; weak D call: TRBD1 (5 bases). This CDR3 spans 16 amino acids. Per the germline V gene, CDR1 is LNHNV and CDR2 is YYDKDF (reference sequence). The V end lost 4 bases, the J end lost 5 bases, and 20 bases lay between the germline ends. Here the CDR3 reads CATSNGRSGYRYGYTF. The DNA for the CDR3 is TGTGCCACCAGCAATGGTCGTTCCGGTTACAGGTATGGCTACACCTTC.

This clonotype was seen at least ten times. This chain joins TRBV7-9 and TRBJ2-7, with D possibly being TRBD1 (6 bases). V was cut by 5 bases and J by 3 bases, with 20 bases left in between. This CDR3 contains 16 residues. The germline gives CDR1 SEHNR, CDR2 FQNEAQ (reference sequence). CDR3 sequence (DNA): TGTGCCAGCAGCCACCAAACAGGGATCAAAGGCTACGAGCAGTACTTC. The encoded protein is CASSHQTGIKGYEQYF. The entire variable domain, with the rest obtained from reference TRBV7-9 and TRBJ2-7, is as follows: DTGVSQNPRHKITKRGQNVTFRCDPISEHNRLYWYRQTLGQGPEFLTYFQNEAQLEKSRLLSDRFSAERPKGSFSTLEIQRTEQGDSAMYLCASSHQTGIKGYEQYFGPGTRLTVT.

In this sample, this clonotype is medium-sized. The chain joins TRBV5-1 to TRBJ2-2; D possibly corresponds to TRBD1 (5 bases). CDR1 is SGHRS, CDR2 YFSETQ, per germline. The CDR3 has 15 amino acids. V gave up 0 bases and J gave up 6 bases, with 12 bases separating them. CDR3 region: CASSLDSRVAGELFF. CDR3 DNA sequence: TGCGCCAGCAGCTTGGATAGCAGGGTGGCCGGGGAGCTGTTTTTT.

There are a few counts of this clonotype. The J gene is TRBJ1-1, the V gene TRBV12-3 or TRBV12-4; 8 bases are shared with TRBD1. V trimming: 3 bases; J trimming: 1 base; junction bases outside the gene matches: 1. The CDR3 loop spans 14 amino acids. The CDR3 region is CASSFDRGNTEAFF. Here the CDR3 DNA reads TGTGCCAGCAGTTTCGACAGGGGGAACACTGAAGCTTTCTTT.

This clonotype was observed at least ten times. The chain recombines TRBV4-2 with TRBJ2-2, with 9 bases that match TRBD2. Germline-derived CDR1 and CDR2 are LGHNA and YNFKEQ. The CDR3 is made up of 22 amino acids. The V gene end was trimmed by 1 base and the J gene end by 1 base; junction bases not matched to a gene: 19. This CDR3 reads CASSQVPPFLRGGGLNTGELFF. The CDR3 DNA reads TGTGCCAGCAGCCAAGTCCCCCCATTTCTACGCGGGGGGGGGTTGAACACCGGGGAGCTGTTTTTT.

The V call is TRBV14, the J call TRBJ2-7; 7 positions agree with TRBD1. The CDR3 totals 18 residues. V lost 0 bases, J lost 6 bases, and 17 bases stayed unmatched. The germline gives CDR1 SGHDN, CDR2 FVKESK. CDR3 region: CASSQEPRTTGSQREQYF. The CDR3 DNA follows: TGTGCCAGCAGCCAAGAACCTAGAACGACAGGGTCTCAGCGCGAGCAGTACTTC.

The table lists this clonotype with a few counts. The chain is built from TRBV4-2 and TRBJ2-1; D is possibly TRBD2 (5 bases). The CDR3 contains 17 residues. Germline CDR1 is LGHNA and CDR2 is YNFKEQ. Trimming cost V 0 bases and J 0 bases, with 12 bases left between them. The CDR3 DNA reads TGTGCCAGCAGCCAAGATGGTAGCGTTTCCTCCTACAATGAGCAGTTCTTC. It yields the protein CASSQDGSVSSYNEQFF.

Of note for this clonotype: Compared with germline, one end of the junction differs, possibly owing to a read error. The genes are TRBV13 and TRBJ1-1; TRBD1 might be the D (6 bases). The germline gives CDR1 PRHDT, CDR2 FYEKMQ (reference sequence). This CDR3 spans 15 amino acids. In DNA form, the CDR3 reads TGCGCCAGCAGCTTGCAGGCCCCCCGGGACACTGAAGCTGTCTTT. It specifies CASSLQAPRDTEAVF.

This clonotype was seen many times. This CDR3 reads CSVADFSGYTF. The DNA of the CDR3 is TGCAGCGTTGCGGACTTTAGCGGCTACACCTTC. The chain carries TRBV29-1 and TRBJ1-2; D remains unclear. V was shortened by 4 bases and J by 8 bases, with 11 bases between the two germline ends. This CDR3 comprises 11 residues. Germline V lookup: CDR1 SQVTM, CDR2 ANQGSEA.

In its sample, this clonotype was seen many times. The J gene is TRBJ2-7, the V gene TRBV10-3; the D call may be TRBD1 or TRBD2 (5 bases each). With 3 bases removed from V and 3 bases from J, the gap between germline ends came to 18 bases. This CDR3 contains 16 residues. Germline V CDR1 and CDR2: ENHRY, SYGVKD. CDR3 bases: TGTGCCATCAGTGATTCTACCGGGACGGTGGACTACGAGCAGTACTTC. It specifies CAISDSTGTVDYEQYF.

The table lists this clonotype with a few counts. The V call is TRBV7-9, the J call TRBJ2-5; 8 nucleotides agree with TRBD1. V gave up 8 bases and J gave up 2 bases; unmatched junction bases: 4. From germline, CDR1 is SEHNR and CDR2 FQNEAQ (reference sequence). The CDR3 spans 13 residues. Here the CDR3 DNA reads TGTGCCAGCGGACAGGGCCAACAAGAGACCCAGTACTTC. As protein: CASGQGQQETQYF.

This clonotype has at least ten counts. The chain couples TRBV7-3 to TRBJ2-7, with D unresolved. Trimming removed 1 base at V and 5 bases at J, with 6 bases between. The CDR3 is made up of 12 amino acids. Germline CDR1 and CDR2: SGHTA and FQGTGA. CDR3 sequence (DNA): TGTGCCAGCAGCTTAAATCAGGACGAGCAGTACTTC. Protein product: CASSLNQDEQYF. The full variable domain, in which reference TRBV7-3 and TRBJ2-7 provide the parts outside the CDR3, is GAGVSQTPSNKVTEKGKYVELRCDPISGHTALYWYRQSLGQGPEFLIYFQGTGAADDSGLPNDRFFAVRPEGSVSTLKIQRTERGDSAVYLCASSLNQDEQYFGPGTRLTVT.

The sample holds many counts of this clonotype. The chain links TRBV28 to TRBJ1-1; D is possibly TRBD1 (5 bases). Trimming shortened V by 1 base and J by 0 bases, and 9 bases separated the two germline ends. The CDR3 is 15 residues long. Germline loops: CDR1 MDHEN, CDR2 SYDVKM. The CDR3 spells CASSLYPGVNTEAFF. As DNA, the CDR3 is TGTGCCAGCAGTTTATACCCGGGGGTGAACACTGAAGCTTTCTTT.

This clonotype was found many times. The CDR3 is CASSQDPGNYGYTF. DNA of the CDR3: TGTGCCAGCAGCCAAGATCCGGGTAACTATGGCTACACCTTC. This chain connects TRBV4-2 to TRBJ1-2; D is uncertain. Germline V CDR1 and CDR2: LGHNA, YNFKEQ. The CDR3 is 14 residues long. The germline V and J ends were trimmed by 0 bases and 1 base, with 6 bases remaining between them.

V is TRBV6-6 and J is TRBJ1-1; a possible D gene is TRBD1 (5 bases). V dropped 5 bases and J dropped 2 bases, with 6 bases sitting between them. CDR1 and CDR2 from the germline V gene are MNHNY and SVGAGI (reference sequence). The CDR3 covers 12 residues. The CDR3 DNA is TGTGCCAGCAGTGACAGAAACACTGAAGCTTTCTTT. Encoded protein: CASSDRNTEAFF.

This clonotype has more than one count but fewer than ten. This chain links TRBV5-1 with TRBJ2-2; D not certain. This CDR3 is built from 14 residues. The ends were cut back, 4 bases at V and 3 bases at J, with 10 bases in the middle. Germline lookup yields CDR1 SGHRS and CDR2 YFSETQ. The CDR3 reads CASSGTGYTGELFF. Here the CDR3 DNA reads TGCGCCAGCAGCGGTACTGGCTACACCGGGGAGCTGTTTTTT.

J is TRBJ2-7 and V is TRBV2; D is unresolved. Germline V gene lookup returns CDR1 SNHLY and CDR2 FYNNEI. This CDR3 is 12 amino acids long. Deletions cut 8 bases from V and 3 bases from J, with 11 bases between. CDR3 region: CASSLTYYEQYF. The CDR3 nucleotides read TGTGCCAGCTCCCTGACATACTACGAGCAGTACTTC.

A few counts support this clonotype. This chain joins TRBV4-2 and TRBJ2-3; D possibly corresponds to TRBD1 (8 bases). Per germline, CDR1 LGHNA and CDR2 YNFKEQ. The CDR3 is made up of 16 amino acids. V gave up 6 bases and J gave up 6 bases, with 22 bases separating them. The CDR3 sequence is CASSQGTGGSKDTQYF. CDR3 sequence (DNA): TGTGCCAGCAGTCAGGGGACAGGCGGGAGTAAGGATACGCAGTATTTT.

As to this clonotype: This may arise from a read error, as a much more abundant clone is one base away. In this CDR3 the conserved last residue, phenylalanine or tryptophan, is missing, so a read error is likely. The rearrangement links TRBV7-2 to TRBJ2-5, with 8 bases matching TRBD2. The junction had 5 bases not matched to a gene; V was cut back by 1 base and J by 4 bases. CDR3 length: 15 amino acids. Germline V gives CDR1 SGHTA, CDR2 FQGNSA. CDR3 coding DNA: TGTGCCAGCAGCTTAGGAAGTAGCGGGATAGAGACCCAGTACCTC. It encodes CASSLGSSGIETQYL.

This clonotype was seen only a few times. The V and J genes are TRBV27 and TRBJ2-7; D is ambiguous. CDR1 and CDR2 from the germline V gene are MNHEY and SMNVEV (reference sequence). The V end lost 2 bases, the J end lost 3 bases, and 8 bases lay between the germline ends. The CDR3 is made up of 13 amino acids. The CDR3 DNA is TGTGCCAGCAGTTTAGGACCGCTCTACGAGCAGTACTTC. Protein sequence: CASSLGPLYEQYF.